The 23 T cell receptor beta chains in this list originate from one sample, sequenced in a study of blood T cell repertoires in COVID-19. Method: immunoSEQ multiplex PCR; TCRdb's copy keeps in-frame clones and lacks some. The sample has approximately 160,000 clones, roughly nine tenths seen once; the top ten hold roughly 7%. Sample: PBMCs or T cells enriched from blood (not recorded which). These receptors came from a woman aged 50 to 60 who had recovered from COVID-19.

This clone was seen only once. The CDR3 nucleotides are TGTGCCCCCCGCCGGAGGGCGGAGGCCTTCTACGAGCAGTACTTC. It yields the protein CAPRRRAEAFYEQYF. The rearrangement uses TRBV24-1 and TRBJ2-7, with D possibly being TRBD2 (6 bases). The CDR3 consists of 15 residues. Germline V gene data show CDR1 as KGHDR and CDR2 as SFDVKD. V was pared by 12 bases and J by 3 bases, with 23 bases between.

The chain joins TRBV28 to TRBJ2-7; D may be TRBD2 (6 bases). V shed 3 bases and J shed 2 bases, with 17 bases lying between them. The V gene's germline CDR1 is MDHEN and CDR2 SYDVKM. The CDR3 sequence is 16 residues long. The CDR3 nucleotides are TGTGCCAGCAGTTTTGGGTTTTTGGGGGGAGCCTACGAGCAGTACTTC. Residues: CASSFGFLGGAYEQYF.

The V and J genes are TRBV15 and TRBJ2-4, with TRBD2 identical over 11 bases. Per the germline V gene, CDR1 is LNHNV and CDR2 is YYDKDF (reference sequence). CDR3 size: 19 residues. V gave up 1 base and J gave up 1 base; unmatched junction bases: 9. The CDR3 DNA is TGTGCCACCAGCAGAGGTTCACTAGCGGGAGTATCGGCCAAAAACATTCAGTACTTC. Protein product: CATSRGSLAGVSAKNIQYF.

The chain has TRBV5-4 and TRBJ1-4; D is undetermined. V was pared by 0 bases and J by 5 bases, with 5 bases between. This CDR3 spans 13 amino acids. The germline V gene encodes CDR1 SGHNT and CDR2 YYREEE (reference sequence). CDR3 DNA sequence: TGTGCCAGCAGCTTGGGGCAGAATGAAAAACTGTTTTTT. Protein: CASSLGQNEKLFF.

The chain combines TRBV30 with TRBJ1-2, with 9 nucleotides matching TRBD1. With V trimmed by 1 base and J by 2 bases, 14 bases remained unmatched. The CDR3 runs to 18 residues. Germline V CDR1 and CDR2: GTSNPN, SVGIG (reference sequence). The CDR3: CAWSGQLGTGYRNYGYTF. In nucleotides, the CDR3 is TGTGCCTGGAGTGGCCAACTTGGGACAGGGTATAGGAACTATGGCTACACCTTC.

V and J are TRBV4-1 and TRBJ2-7, with a tentative D call TRBD2 (6 bases). The CDR3 runs 15 residues. Trimming took 1 base from V and 5 from J, leaving 15 bases between them. Looked up from germline, CDR1 is MGHRA and CDR2 is YSYEKL. The CDR3 protein is CASSQGPLPGDEQYF. CDR3 nucleotide sequence: TGCGCCAGCAGCCAAGGCCCTCTCCCGGGGGACGAGCAGTACTTC.

The chain joins TRBV6-5 to TRBJ2-7; 9 bases are shared with TRBD2. The V segment lost 2 bases and the J segment 3 bases; nucleotides outside the gene matches: 5. The CDR3 extends over 15 amino acids. Germline assignment: CDR1 MNHEY and CDR2 SVGAGI. CDR3 protein: CASSYGSSGVYEQYF. The CDR3 DNA is TGTGCCAGCAGTTACGGCTCTAGCGGGGTCTACGAGCAGTACTTC.

The table lists this clone with a count of one. The V gene is TRBV7-2, the J gene TRBJ1-6, with 7 bases identical to TRBD1. The length of the CDR3 is 16 residues. The V gene end was trimmed by 5 bases and the J gene end by 7 bases; junction bases not matched to a gene: 11. The V gene's germline CDR1 is SGHTA and CDR2 FQGNSA. The DNA for the CDR3 is TGTGCCAGCAGCCGCTCGACGGACAGGAGAAATTCACCCCTCCACTTT. This sequence encodes CASSRSTDRRNSPLHF.

This clone was seen just once. The genes are TRBV18 and TRBJ1-1; TRBD1 might be the D (5 bases). This CDR3 contains 14 residues. Trimming took 3 bases from V and 5 from J, leaving 13 bases between them. CDR1 and CDR2 (germline): KGHSH, LQKENI. The CDR3 region has the DNA TGTGCCAGCTCACCTCAGGGCTTGGGAACTGAAGCTTTCTTT. It encodes CASSPQGLGTEAFF.

This chain links TRBV14 with TRBJ1-1; D call uncertain. Germline CDR1 and CDR2: SGHDN and FVKESK. The CDR3 extends over 16 amino acids. V was pared by 0 bases and J by 0 bases, with 11 bases between. CDR3 DNA sequence: TGTGCCAGCAGCCAAGATTTGGGAGAGGTGAACACTGAAGCTTTCTTT. It encodes CASSQDLGEVNTEAFF.

This sequence joins TRBV7-9 and TRBJ1-1, with TRBD1 matching over 8 bases. V lost 6 bases and J lost 5; bases outside the gene matches: 11. This CDR3 has 15 amino acids. The germline gives CDR1 SEHNR, CDR2 FQNEAQ (reference sequence). The CDR3 here is CASRQIQGARTEAFF. For the CDR3, the DNA is TGTGCCAGCAGACAAATCCAGGGGGCGCGGACTGAAGCTTTCTTT.

The chain has TRBV7-2 and TRBJ2-3, with a tentative D call TRBD2 (6 bases). Germline values: CDR1 SGHTA, CDR2 FQGNSA. Trimming cost V 3 bases and J 3 bases, with 10 bases left between them. CDR3 length: 14 residues. CDR3 residues: CASSFLEGTDTQYF. CDR3 nucleotides: TGTGCCAGCAGCTTTTTGGAGGGGACAGATACGCAGTATTTT.

The J gene is TRBJ2-7, the V gene TRBV30; 13 bases align to TRBD2. Germline loops: CDR1 GTSNPN, CDR2 SVGIG (reference sequence). The CDR3 has 13 amino acids. The junction had 2 bases not matched to a gene; V was cut back by 5 bases and J by 4 bases. The CDR3: CAWGTSGKYEQYF. In DNA form, the CDR3 reads TGTGCCTGGGGGACTAGCGGGAAGTACGAGCAGTACTTC.

The V gene is TRBV3-1 (or the pseudogene TRBV3-2), the J gene TRBJ1-5, with unresolved D. The CDR3 covers 15 residues. V lost 1 base to trimming and J lost 0 bases, with 7 bases between them. CDR1 is LGHDT, CDR2 YNNKEL, per germline (reference sequence). CDR3 sequence: CASSQAGVSNQPQHF. The CDR3 DNA reads TGTGCCAGCAGCCAAGCTGGAGTTAGCAATCAGCCCCAGCATTTT.

This clone turned up a few times. This chain connects TRBV3-1 (or the pseudogene TRBV3-2) to TRBJ2-5, with TRBD1 matching 7 bases. J was trimmed by 2 bases and V by 2 bases; bases with no gene match: 2. Germline V gives CDR1 LGHDT, CDR2 YNNKEL (reference sequence). The CDR3 runs 14 residues. The CDR3 loop reads CASSQMGQQETQYF. In DNA, the CDR3 is TGTGCCAGCAGCCAAATGGGACAGCAAGAGACCCAGTACTTC.

This chain joins TRBV6-5 and TRBJ2-2; D is unresolved. V lost 11 bases to trimming and J lost 0 bases, with 13 bases between them. CDR3 length: 14 residues. Germline V CDR1 and CDR2: MNHEY, SVGAGI. This chain's CDR3 is CASALSANTGELFF. The DNA for the CDR3 is TGTGCCTCCGCTCTGAGCGCGAACACCGGGGAGCTGTTTTTT.

The V gene is TRBV9, the J gene TRBJ2-2; 9 bases are shared with TRBD2. This CDR3 has 15 residues. The trim removed 3 bases at V and 8 bases at J, leaving 8 bases unmatched. Germline V gene lookup returns CDR1 SGDLS and CDR2 YYNGEE. This chain's CDR3 is CASSGLAELRGELFF. In nucleotides, the CDR3 is TGTGCCAGCAGCGGACTAGCGGAGCTTCGGGGGGAGCTGTTTTTT. Drawing the rest from reference TRBV9 and TRBJ2-2, the complete variable domain is DSGVTQTPKHLITATGQRVTLRCSPRSGDLSVYWYQQSLDQGLQFLIQYYNGEERAKGNILERFSAQQFPDLHSELNLSSLELGDSALYFCASSGLAELRGELFFGEGSRLTVL.

This chain uses TRBV5-8 with TRBJ2-7, with a weak D call TRBD2 (5 bases). Germline lookup yields CDR1 SGHTS and CDR2 YDEGEE. CDR3 length: 15 amino acids. V gave up 0 bases and J gave up 3 bases, with 13 bases separating them. The CDR3 nucleotides read TGTGCCAGCAGCTTGGCTTCCTTCGGGGTCTACGAGCAGTACTTC. Its translation: CASSLASFGVYEQYF.

The chain is built from TRBV29-1 and TRBJ1-2, with D unclear. CDR3 length: 13 residues. V gave up 4 bases and J gave up 0 bases, with 9 bases separating them. Germline-derived CDR1 and CDR2 are SQVTM and ANQGSEA. CDR3 DNA: TGCAGCGTTGTAGCCAGCCCTAACTATGGCTACACCTTC. Translation gives CSVVASPNYGYTF.

The chain uses TRBV25-1 and TRBJ2-1; 12 bases align to TRBD2. The CDR3 sequence is 16 residues long. Germline CDR1 and CDR2: MGHDK and SYGVNS. Trimming took 1 base from V and 7 from J; bases not matched to a gene: 5. CDR3 coding DNA: TGTGCCAGCAGTGAATGGGCTAGCGGGAGGGAGAATGAGCAGTTCTTC. The encoded protein is CASSEWASGRENEQFF.

This chain uses TRBV3-1 (or the pseudogene TRBV3-2) with TRBJ1-2; TRBD1 matches at 7 bases. With V trimmed by 0 bases and J by 7 bases, 8 bases remained unmatched. The CDR3 spans 15 residues. Germline CDR1 reads LGHDT; CDR2 reads YNNKEL (reference sequence). The CDR3 sequence is CASSQDPDRASGYTF. The CDR3 DNA is TGTGCCAGCAGCCAAGATCCCGACAGGGCTTCTGGCTACACCTTC.

The rearrangement links TRBV28 to TRBJ2-3; TRBD1 might be the D (5 bases). Germline V gene data show CDR1 as MDHEN and CDR2 as SYDVKM. CDR3 length: 12 residues. V lost 7 bases and J lost 4, with 9 bases in between. The CDR3 sequence: CASTGMPDTQYF. Here the CDR3 DNA reads TGTGCCAGCACAGGGATGCCAGATACGCAGTATTTT.

CDR3 sequence: CASSLVPSGRSTDTQYF. CDR3 sequence (DNA): TGTGCCAGCAGCTTAGTTCCTAGCGGGAGGAGCACAGATACGCAGTATTTT. V usage is TRBV7-8 and J usage is TRBJ2-3; 11 bases line up with TRBD2. Germline V lookup: CDR1 SGHVS, CDR2 FQNEAQ. The CDR3 has 17 residues. V shed 1 base, J shed 0 bases, and the junction held 3 bases outside the gene matches.